This T cell receptor beta chain was retrieved from a study of blood T cell repertoires in COVID-19. Study background: Samples representing acute and convalescent COVID-19 were sourced from the United States, Italy and Spain. PBMCs, B-cell-depleted T cells, or T cells provided the cDNA or gDNA that made up the material.

Original data processing: The assay estimated nucleated cells by amplifying reference gene primers. Profiled with immunoSEQ multiplex PCR; TCRdb holds only in-frame clones, not every one. That table furnishes V, J and clone size, whereas the DNA furnished D and trimming. This sample has 65,000 to 90,000 clones, with 82% found just once. This CDR3 region has 17 residues. The receptor comes from a woman aged 60-75 years with acute or convalescent COVID-19. The specimen was peripheral blood. This rearrangement joins TRBV12-2 to TRBJ2-5; the DNA was not compared with TRBD2, the D call given in the table. TRBV12-2 represents a pseudogene. The CDR3 region has the DNA TGTGCAAGTCGCTTAGCGCTAATAGCGGGGGCGGGCGAGACCCAGTACTTC. Amino acids: CASRLALIAGAGETQYF.